This T cell receptor (beta chain) was obtained from a study of T-cell reconstitution after alpha-beta-depleted transplantation in children (dated by TCRdb to 2016 to 2018). For the study in its entirety: T-cell immune reconstitution after TCRalphabeta/CD19-depleted allogeneic hematopoietic cell transplantation in children was quantitatively tracked in the study by means of TCR repertoire profiling.

General study outcomes and caveats: About two months after transplant, the apparently early recovery of alphabetaT-cell counts reportedly depended on just several hundred clones that had expanded rapidly and came from non-depleted graft cells. In some patients, the high TCRbeta diversity seen at day 60 was put down to recipient T cells and intrathymic progenitors that had survived conditioning. Over subsequent months, a decline in hyperexpanded clone frequencies was noted, and after one year, T-cell counts and TCRbeta diversity were mostly ascribed to newly produced T cells.

Taken from the germline V gene (reference sequence), the CDR1 and CDR2 loops are DFQATT and SNEGSKA. The CDR3 has 14 amino acids, counting the end cysteine and phenylalanine. Solely the CDR3 DNA is kept, with 42 bases framed from the first base. Trimming costs V 4 bases and J 1 base, and their ends lie 12 bases apart. The library was built by means of PCR. The reads were generated on an Illumina HiSeq 2500. Molecular barcoding was employed in the preparation of TCR libraries, with unique molecular identifiers being used to normalize TCRbeta repertoire quantification. TCRdb passed the public sequencing reads through fastp at Q25 and MiXCR, retaining productive beta sequences. Identical CDR3 protein sequences are pooled into one entry, listed with their most common genes and DNA. The sample data list around 800,000 distinct CDR3 sequences, and around 15% of these were observed just once. The ten largest clones take up approximately 5% of the sample.

The meaning of the sample's treatment or condition label: allogeneic hematopoietic cell transplantation with graft depleted of TCRalphabeta T cells and CD19 B cells. The transplant recipients were children given TCRalphabeta/CD19-depleted allogeneic hematopoietic cell grafts. This clonotype was counted only a few times. The antigen it recognizes is unknown. It has no much larger one-base neighbor in the sample; base qualities were not kept. The TCR comes from a male patient younger than 18 who had a stem cell transplant for acute lymphoblastic leukemia, so the T cells may come from the graft donor. The specimen comprised PBMCs, mostly from graft donor cells, sampled 360 days after TCRalphabeta/CD19-depleted stem cell transplant. The V and J genes are TRBV20-1 and TRBJ2-3, and perhaps TRBD2 as D gene, on 5 matching bases. The CDR3 is CSANERERTDTQYF. The sequenced DNA is TGCAGTGCTAATGAACGGGAACGCACAGATACGCAGTATTTT.